The 10 T cell receptor beta chains listed next were all sequenced from one sample in a study of tumor and adjacent non-tumor tissue in lung cancer. This sample's RNA came from whole unsorted tissue. Three rounds of nested PCR, following a modified ARM-PCR protocol, produced the TCRbeta library. A single record per CDR3 protein comes from TCRdb applying MiXCR to the multiplex PCR reads. The sample consists of 65,000 to 70,000 distinct CDR3 sequences, 55% to 70% of them appearing once. The specimen sequenced was lung tumor tissue. Source of these receptors: a man aged 45-65 years with non-small cell lung cancer.

This clonotype was seen a handful of times. The genes are TRBV11-3 and TRBJ2-5, with 10 positions matching TRBD2. J gave up 2 bases and V 8 bases, and 11 bases lay outside the gene matches. This CDR3 contains 16 residues. CDR1 SGHNT and CDR2 YENEEA come from the germline V gene. DNA of the CDR3: TGTGCCAGCTTATCGGCTAGCGGGGGTTTACAAGAGACCCAGTACTTC. Translating gives CASLSASGGLQETQYF.

This clonotype was counted many times. V usage is TRBV10-3 and J usage is TRBJ2-6, with a possible D match to TRBD1 (6 bases). Germline CDR1 is ENHRY and CDR2 is SYGVKD. Trimming left V 4 bases short and J 2 bases short, with 12 bases between. The CDR3 runs 16 residues. In nucleotides, the CDR3 is TGTGCCATCAGTGTTGGAGAGGGGGCTGGGGCCAACGTCCTGACTTTC. The encoded protein is CAISVGEGAGANVLTF.

The chain recombines TRBV28 with TRBJ1-1; D is uncertain. V was clipped by 7 bases and J by 4 bases, with 7 bases between them. In germline, CDR1 is MDHEN, CDR2 SYDVKM. The CDR3 is 11 amino acids. The CDR3 region is CASTTVTEAFF. In nucleotides, the CDR3 is TGTGCCAGCACAACGGTCACTGAAGCTTTCTTT.

On this clonotype: A much larger clone lies a single base off, so this may be a read error. Because the CDR3 is missing its conserved closing phenylalanine or tryptophan, this is likely a read error. The chain recombines TRBV11-2 with TRBJ1-1, with TRBD1 matching over 9 bases. The CDR3 spans 15 residues. V lost 8 bases, J lost 7 bases, and 14 bases stayed unmatched. The germline V gene encodes CDR1 SGHAT and CDR2 FQNNGV. The CDR3 loop is CASGPMTGGEGEAFS. In DNA, the CDR3 is TGTGCCAGCGGCCCGATGACAGGGGGAGAGGGTGAAGCTTTCTCT.

About this clonotype itself: One end of the junction fails to match germline, which may point to a read error. This chain connects TRBV4-1 to TRBJ2-5, with D possibly matching TRBD2 (5 bases). Looked up from germline, CDR1 is MGHRA and CDR2 is YSYEKL. The CDR3 spans 14 residues. The CDR3: CASSLAVRVETRYF. DNA of the CDR3: TGCGCCAGTAGCCTGGCTGTGAGGGTAGAGACCCGGTACTTC.

Concerning this clonotype: A much larger clone lies a single base off, so this may be a read error. The V gene is TRBV7-2, the J gene TRBJ2-7; perhaps TRBD2 as D (6 bases). The CDR3 length is 12 residues. CDR1 and CDR2 (germline): SGHTA, FQGNSA. CDR3 DNA sequence: TGTGTCAGCAGCCCAAGCGGGTACGAGCAGTACTTC. Protein sequence: CVSSPSGYEQYF.

The chain couples TRBV7-9 to TRBJ1-5; 9 bases match TRBD1. The last part of the DNA fits TRBJ2-3 better; the J call may be wrong. The CDR3 is made up of 14 amino acids. The germline V gene encodes CDR1 SEHNR and CDR2 FQNEAQ (reference sequence). The CDR3 loop is CASSGTGSNQPQYF. The DNA of the CDR3 is TGTGCCAGCAGCGGGACAGGGAGCAATCAGCCCCAGTATTTT.

A remark on this clonotype: Just one base apart from a much larger clone, this may be a read error. This rearrangement joins TRBV6-1 to TRBJ1-5; D not certain. From germline, CDR1 is MNHNS and CDR2 SASEGT. V shed 1 base and J shed 11 bases, with 12 bases lying between them. The CDR3 totals 13 residues. In DNA form, the CDR3 reads TGTGCCAGCAGTGAAGAGGGCTGGCAGTCCCAGCATTTT. Translation: CASSEEGWQSQHF.

The sample holds many counts of this clonotype. V and J are TRBV6-2 or TRBV6-3 and TRBJ2-1, with D possibly TRBD2 on 6 matching bases. Germline lookup yields CDR1 MNHEY and CDR2 SVGEGT. The germline V and J ends were trimmed by 6 bases and 0 bases, with 12 bases remaining between them. CDR3 size: 15 residues. The CDR3 is CASSRRDSSYNEQFF. DNA of the CDR3: TGTGCCAGCAGCCGCCGGGACTCCTCCTACAATGAGCAGTTCTTC.

About this clonotype itself: An end of the junction does not agree with germline; a read error may underlie this. The CDR3, as DNA: TGTGCCAGCAGCGATGCCGCGCGGGATACGCGGTATTTT. This encodes CASSDAARDTRYF. The chain is built from TRBV6-5 and TRBJ2-3; a possible D gene is TRBD2 (6 bases). The CDR3 totals 13 residues. Germline CDR1 is MNHEY and CDR2 is SVGAGI.